The source of this T cell receptor (beta chain) is a study of beta chain features in type 1 diabetes. Overall study: The samples had 85 million to 130 million sorted cells examined in all.

Expressed TCRB transcripts were sequenced because the entire RNA isolate underwent reverse transcription. The read count averaged approximately 3.5 million across naive, central memory and regulatory T cell samples. Assay: immunoSEQ multiplex PCR; the TCRdb copy retains only in-frame clones and omits some. The sample has approximately 330,000 clones, more than 9.5% seen once. Findings and limits, study-wide: Whatever favoring of shorter templates PCR might show would apply equally to patients and controls.

J was trimmed by 6 bases and V by 2 bases; bases with no gene match: 8. Germline CDR1 reads SQVTM; CDR2 reads ANQGSEA. The CDR3 runs to 14 residues. Each population that was sorted was more than 98% pure. A note on this clone: Its antigen is not known.

The sample consisted of naive CD4+ T cells from blood. The sequence came from a woman aged 25 to 39 in good health. The chain carries TRBV29-1 and TRBJ2-3; TRBD2 aligns across 7 bases. CDR3 coding DNA: TGCAGCGTTGAACGCGGGAGTAGCGGGGATACGCAGTATTTT. Its protein is CSVERGSSGDTQYF.